This T cell receptor beta chain was sequenced in a study of OX40 agonist ivuxolimab in advanced cancers. Looking at the study overall: Clinicians treated patients with ivuxolimab, an agonistic anti-OX40 (CD134) antibody. Partial responses were achieved by three patients: one hepatocellular carcinoma, two cutaneous melanoma.

Only in-frame clones appear in the TCRdb table, and some are missing; sequencing was by immunoSEQ multiplex PCR. The table lists fewer than 90,000 clones, about 90% of them singletons. Trimming took off 2 bases at V and 6 bases at J, with 26 bases between the two ends. This CDR3 has 18 amino acids. Germline V CDR1 and CDR2: SGHAT, FQNNGV. Patients had blood sampled at baseline and again on cycle 4 day 1 and cycle 7 day 1. The sample consisted of CD4+ or CD8+ T cells sorted from blood, taken in a trial of the OX40 agonist ivuxolimab. The TCR sequence derives from an adult with an advanced solid tumor such as melanoma, head and neck, liver or kidney cancer. V gene TRBV11-2 combines with J gene TRBJ2-7, with TRBD2 as a possible D gene (6 bases). CDR3 residues: CASSLPRGGGRPLFEQYF. Written as DNA, the CDR3 is TGTGCCAGCAGCTTACCTCGGGGAGGAGGACGACCTTTGTTCGAGCAGTACTTC.